Below are 10 T cell receptor beta chains sequenced from a single sample in a study of response to subunit inactivated influenza vaccine (dated by TCRdb to 2017 to 2018). The library was produced with RT-PCR. The sequencer listed for this sample is Illumina HiSeq 2500. The public reads were reprocessed in TCRdb via fastp at Q25 and MiXCR, keeping in-frame beta chains. Every entry covers one CDR3 protein and lists the most common genes and DNA from its rows. A total of around 650,000 distinct CDR3 sequences appear in this sample, approximately 14% of them only once. The ten largest account for around a tenth of the sample. The starting material was PBMCs from blood, obtained roughly 12 days after vaccination. The receptors come from a man aged 50 or older who received an inactivated influenza vaccine. Donor details come from another sample of the same person, matched by shared clones.

V gene TRBV28 combines with J gene TRBJ2-7; 7 bases match TRBD1. The CDR3 spans 16 residues. The germline V gene encodes CDR1 MDHEN and CDR2 SYDVKM. V shed 3 bases, J shed 3 bases, and the junction held 11 bases outside the gene matches. In DNA form, the CDR3 reads TGTGCCAGCAGTTTTACCCGGACAGGCTTTGACTACGAGCAGTACTTC. Encoded protein: CASSFTRTGFDYEQYF. The full variable domain, with the rest looked up from reference TRBV28 and TRBJ2-7, is DVKVTQSSRYLVKRTGEKVFLECVQDMDHENMFWYRQDPGLGLRLIYFSYDVKMKEKGDIPEGYSVSREKKERFSLILESASTNQTSMYLCASSFTRTGFDYEQYFGPGTRLTVT.

This rearrangement joins TRBV28 to TRBJ1-2; 8 bases are a match to TRBD1. The CDR3 is 15 residues long. V shed 2 bases and J 6 bases; nucleotides not matched to a gene: 8. Germline V gene data show CDR1 as MDHEN and CDR2 as SYDVKM. Here the CDR3 DNA reads TGTGCCAGCAGTTTAGATTCAGGGGGCATCAATGGCTACACCTTC. The encoded protein is CASSLDSGGINGYTF.

This clonotype has just a few counts. The V and J genes are TRBV25-1 and TRBJ2-1, with TRBD2 matching 7 bases. J lost 1 base, V lost 5 bases, and 5 bases had no gene match. Germline V gives CDR1 MGHDK, CDR2 SYGVNS. The CDR3 contains 15 residues. The CDR3 here is CASSQTSVSYNEQFF. The DNA of the CDR3 is TGTGCCAGCAGTCAAACTAGCGTGTCCTACAATGAGCAGTTCTTC. Supplemented by reference TRBV25-1 and TRBJ2-1, the full variable domain reads EADIYQTPRYLVIGTGKKITLECSQTMGHDKMYWYQQDPGMELHLIHYSYGVNSTEKGDLSSESTVSRIRTEHFPLTLESARPSHTSQYLCASSQTSVSYNEQFFGPGTRLTVL.

In this sample, this clonotype turned up a few times. The gene calls are TRBV28 and TRBJ2-2, with TRBD1 as a possible D gene (5 bases). Trimming pared 11 bases from V and 1 base from J, leaving 11 bases between. The CDR3 contains 13 residues. Germline V gene data show CDR1 as MDHEN and CDR2 as SYDVKM. The CDR3 loop reads CASQTVNTGELFF. CDR3 DNA: TGTGCCTCCCAGACAGTGAACACCGGGGAGCTGTTTTTT.

J is TRBJ2-6 and V is TRBV11-1; D perhaps matches TRBD1 (5 bases). This CDR3 has 20 residues. V was clipped by 4 bases and J by 2 bases, with 24 bases between them. Germline V gene data show CDR1 as SGHAT and CDR2 as FQDESV (reference sequence). The CDR3 reads CASSSSRIWTPSPGANVLTF. CDR3 bases: TGTGCCAGCAGCTCGTCGCGCATCTGGACACCAAGCCCTGGGGCCAACGTCCTGACTTTC.

This clonotype was counted a few times. The chain uses TRBV5-6 and TRBJ1-5, with D maybe TRBD1 (6 bases). Looked up from germline, CDR1 is SGHDT and CDR2 is YYEEEE. V lost 3 bases, J lost 0 bases, and 13 bases lay in between. This CDR3 is 16 amino acids long. The CDR3 reads CASSYGTRYSNQPQHF. The CDR3 coding sequence is TGTGCCAGCAGCTATGGGACAAGATATAGCAATCAGCCCCAGCATTTT.

This clonotype showed up just a few times. The gene calls are TRBV7-2 and TRBJ2-5; D could derive from TRBD1 or TRBD2 (6 bases each). Per germline, CDR1 SGHTA and CDR2 FQGNSA. The CDR3 sequence is 14 residues long. Deletions cut 5 bases from V and 1 base from J, with 11 bases between. CDR3 sequence reads: CASSGRTAQETQYF. The CDR3 DNA follows: TGTGCCAGCAGCGGGAGGACAGCCCAAGAGACCCAGTACTTC.

About this clonotype: Given a much more abundant clone one base away, this may be a read error. The chain links TRBV20-1 to TRBJ2-3; TRBD2 aligns across 7 bases. CDR3 size: 14 residues. Germline loops: CDR1 DFQATT, CDR2 SNEGSKA (reference sequence). The CDR3 DNA reads as TGCAGTGCTAGAAAGGCGACTAGCACAGATACGCATTATTTT. Residues: CSARKATSTDTHYF.

The chain joins TRBV6-2 or TRBV6-3 to TRBJ1-5; a possible D gene is TRBD1 (5 bases). Germline V gives CDR1 MNHEY, CDR2 SVGEGT. Trimming removed 2 bases at V and 4 bases at J, with 6 bases between. This CDR3 region has 13 residues. Here the CDR3 DNA reads TGTGCCAGCAGTTACGAGGGGAATCAGCCCCAGCATTTT. It encodes CASSYEGNQPQHF.

This clonotype was seen a handful of times. The rearrangement uses TRBV4-3 and TRBJ2-1; 12 nucleotides line up with TRBD2. Per the germline V gene, CDR1 is LGHNA and CDR2 is YSLEER. The CDR3 length is 17 residues. V gave up 0 bases and J gave up 7 bases; unmatched junction bases: 7. CDR3 region: CASSQDWSSGRVNEQFF. DNA for the CDR3: TGCGCCAGCAGCCAAGATTGGTCTAGCGGGAGGGTTAATGAGCAGTTCTTC.